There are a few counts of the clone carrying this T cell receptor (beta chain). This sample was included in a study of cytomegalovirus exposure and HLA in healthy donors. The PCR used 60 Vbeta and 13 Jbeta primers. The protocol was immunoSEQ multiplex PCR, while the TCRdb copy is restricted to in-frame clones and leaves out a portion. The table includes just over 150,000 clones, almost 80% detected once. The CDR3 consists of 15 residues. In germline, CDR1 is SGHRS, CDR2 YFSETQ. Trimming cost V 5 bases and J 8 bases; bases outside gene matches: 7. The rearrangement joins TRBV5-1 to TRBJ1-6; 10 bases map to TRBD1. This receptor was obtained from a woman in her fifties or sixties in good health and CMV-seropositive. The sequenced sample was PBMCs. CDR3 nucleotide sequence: TGCGCCAGCAGACTGAGGACAGGGGGTGATTCACCCCTCCACTTT. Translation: CASRLRTGGDSPLHF.